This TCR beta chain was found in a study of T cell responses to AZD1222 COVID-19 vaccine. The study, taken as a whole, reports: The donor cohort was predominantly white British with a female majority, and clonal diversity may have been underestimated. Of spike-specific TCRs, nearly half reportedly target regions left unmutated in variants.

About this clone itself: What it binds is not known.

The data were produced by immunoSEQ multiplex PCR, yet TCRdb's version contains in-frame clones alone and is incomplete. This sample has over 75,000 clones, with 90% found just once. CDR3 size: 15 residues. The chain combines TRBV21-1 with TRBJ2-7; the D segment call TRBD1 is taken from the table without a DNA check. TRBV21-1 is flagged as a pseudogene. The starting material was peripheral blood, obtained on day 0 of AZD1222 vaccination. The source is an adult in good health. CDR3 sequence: CASSKGQQGGYEQYF. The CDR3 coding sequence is TGTGCCAGCAGCAAAGGTCAGCAGGGTGGGTACGAGCAGTACTTC.